These 22 T cell receptor beta chains came from one sample sequenced in a study of T cells generated in artificial thymic organoids. TCRalpha and TCRbeta libraries were amplified separately by semi-nested PCR with TRAC or TRBC reverse primers. TCRdb re-called the 5' RACE reads with MiXCR, one entry per CDR3 protein. In the table there are 7,500 to 10,000 distinct CDR3 sequences, around 16% of which are singletons. The sample consisted of naive CD8+ T cells from the thymus. The subset here: CD3+TCRalphabeta+CD8SP T cells; for blood, CD45RO-CCR7+ naive CD8+ T cells. The receptors come from a human donor who gave cord blood stem cells for thymic organoid culture, a cardiac surgery patient who gave postnatal thymus, or a blood donor (not recorded which).

This clonotype was detected only a few times. The CDR3 here is CASSLDLGLLARQETQYF. The CDR3 DNA is TGTGCCAGCAGCTTAGATCTTGGCCTCCTAGCGCGCCAAGAGACCCAGTACTTC. The chain employs TRBV11-2 and TRBJ2-5; a weak D match, TRBD2 (6 bases). Germline V gene sequence: CDR1 SGHAT, CDR2 FQNNGV. Trimming removed 0 bases from V and 1 base from J, with 18 bases in between. The CDR3 loop spans 18 amino acids.

Sample share makes this clonotype medium-sized. The chain links TRBV7-2 to TRBJ2-1; 7 positions agree with TRBD2. The germline V gene encodes CDR1 SGHTA and CDR2 FQGNSA. This CDR3 is built from 18 residues. V shed 0 bases, J shed 4 bases, and the junction held 12 bases outside the gene matches. The DNA for the CDR3 is TGTGCCAGCAGCTTAGCCCTCCTGGGGAGGGCTATTTACAATGAGCAGTTCTTC. It codes for CASSLALLGRAIYNEQFF. The full variable domain, rest sourced from reference TRBV7-2 and TRBJ2-1, is GAGVSQSPSNKVTEKGKDVELRCDPISGHTALYWYRQSLGQGLEFLIYFQGNSAPDKSGLPSDRFSAERTGGSVSTLTIQRTQQEDSAVYLCASSLALLGRAIYNEQFFGPGTRLTVL.

The table lists this clonotype with a few counts. V is TRBV29-1 and J is TRBJ2-7; 10 positions match TRBD1. Germline-derived CDR1 and CDR2 are SQVTM and ANQGSEA. Trimming cost V 0 bases and J 10 bases; bases outside gene matches: 9. The CDR3 loop spans 14 amino acids. In DNA form, the CDR3 reads TGCAGCGTTGAAGAGACAGGGGGCAAACGACCACAGTACTTC. Protein sequence: CSVEETGGKRPQYF.

This clonotype is labeled medium-sized (0.01 to 0.1%). The rearrangement joins TRBV19 to TRBJ2-1, with 7 bases lining up with TRBD2. Germline values: CDR1 LNHDA, CDR2 SQIVND (reference sequence). With 5 bases clipped from V and 3 bases from J, the junction kept 7 bases outside the gene matches. This CDR3 region has 15 residues. In DNA, the CDR3 is TGTGCCAGTAGTGACCCGGGACTACTCTACAATGAGCAGTTCTTC. As protein: CASSDPGLLYNEQFF.

This clonotype was seen repeatedly, ten times or more. V usage is TRBV30 and J usage is TRBJ1-1; no reliable D call. Germline V CDR1 and CDR2: GTSNPN, SVGIG (reference sequence). The germline V and J ends were trimmed by 4 bases and 1 base, with 7 bases remaining between them. The CDR3 is 12 amino acids. CDR3 amino acids: CAWTGRNTEAFF. The CDR3 DNA sequence: TGTGCCTGGACAGGTCGGAACACTGAAGCTTTCTTT. The variable domain in full, with the rest retrieved from reference TRBV30 and TRBJ1-1, is SQTIHQWPATLVQPVGSPLSLECTVEGTSNPNLYWYRQAAGRGLQLLFYSVGIGQISSEVPQNLSASRPQDRQFILSSKKLLLSDSGFYLCAWTGRNTEAFFGQGTRLTVV.

About this clonotype itself: A much larger clone differs from this one at a single base, so this may be a read error. The chain carries TRBV12-3 or TRBV12-4 and TRBJ1-1; D gene unclear. The CDR3 sequence is 11 residues long. CDR3 nucleotide sequence: TGTGCCTGCAGACCAAACACTGAAGCTTTCTTT. This gives the protein CACRPNTEAFF.

By share of the sample, this clonotype is medium-sized. The rearrangement links TRBV20-1 to TRBJ2-3; D ambiguous. Germline assignment: CDR1 DFQATT and CDR2 SNEGSKA (reference sequence). The CDR3 consists of 15 residues. V dropped 3 bases and J dropped 4 bases, with 17 bases sitting between them. The CDR3 loop is CSASLHTPLSDTQYF. The CDR3 nucleotides are TGCAGTGCTAGCTTGCACACGCCGCTATCAGATACGCAGTATTTT.

This clonotype ranks as medium-sized. The rearrangement uses TRBV27 and TRBJ2-7; D might be TRBD1 (6 bases). This CDR3 is 14 amino acids long. In germline, CDR1 is MNHEY, CDR2 SMNVEV (reference sequence). The germline V and J ends were trimmed by 6 bases and 2 bases, with 14 bases remaining between them. CDR3 sequence reads: CASSTQGPPYEQYF. CDR3 DNA sequence: TGTGCCAGCAGCACACAGGGACCTCCCTACGAGCAGTACTTC.

In its sample, this clonotype ranks as medium-sized. The CDR3 nucleotides are TGTGCCAGCAGCCCAGGGAACTCCTACGAGCAGTACTTC. This gives the protein CASSPGNSYEQYF. V and J are TRBV9 and TRBJ2-7; a weak D match, TRBD1 (5 bases). The CDR3 runs to 13 residues. V lost 4 bases, J lost 0 bases, and 8 bases lay in between. Germline CDR1 SGDLS, CDR2 YYNGEE. Filled out from reference TRBV9 and TRBJ2-7, the complete variable domain reads DSGVTQTPKHLITATGQRVTLRCSPRSGDLSVYWYQQSLDQGLQFLIQYYNGEERAKGNILERFSAQQFPDLHSELNLSSLELGDSALYFCASSPGNSYEQYFGPGTRLTVT.

This clonotype was seen a few times. The chain is built from TRBV5-6 and TRBJ2-1, with TRBD2 as a possible D gene (6 bases). The CDR3 runs to 14 residues. The germline CDR1 and CDR2 sequences are SGHDT and YYEEEE. V dropped 0 bases and J dropped 8 bases, with 12 bases sitting between them. Here the CDR3 DNA reads TGTGCCAGCAGCTTGGGGGGAGGAGTCGATGAGCAGTTCTTC. Its protein product is CASSLGGGVDEQFF.

Note on this clonotype: With a much larger clone just one base away, this may be a read error. The chain carries TRBV11-1 and TRBJ2-1; the D gene is possibly TRBD2 (6 bases). CDR3 length: 16 amino acids. Germline V CDR1 and CDR2: SGHAT, FQDESV (reference sequence). This chain's CDR3 is CASSLSGGFPYNEQLF. The CDR3 region has the DNA TGTGCCAGCAGCTTATCTGGAGGGTTCCCCTACAATGAGCAGCTCTTC.

The V and J genes are TRBV5-1 and TRBJ2-5; no clear D. The CDR3 has 13 amino acids. The V gene's germline CDR1 is SGHRS and CDR2 YFSETQ. With 0 bases removed from V and 3 bases from J, the gap between germline ends came to 6 bases. DNA for the CDR3: TGCGCCAGCAGCTTGGCGCTGGAAGAGACCCAGTACTTC. Translation gives CASSLALEETQYF.

This clonotype turned up a few times. Being one base from a much bigger clone, this may be a read error. This chain joins TRBV4-1 and TRBJ2-1; 8 bases agree with TRBD2. From germline, CDR1 is MGHRA and CDR2 YSYEKL. There are 15 residues in the CDR3. The CDR3 here is CASSPAGLGANEQSF. CDR3 DNA sequence: TGCGCCAGCAGCCCCGCGGGACTAGGGGCCAATGAGCAGTCCTTC.

Relative to its sample, this clonotype is medium-sized. This rearrangement joins TRBV3-1 to TRBJ1-1; TRBD1 matches at 9 bases. CDR3 length equals 16 residues. Germline CDR1 is LGHDT and CDR2 is YNNKEL (reference sequence). With 5 bases clipped from V and 6 bases from J, the junction kept 13 bases outside the gene matches. The CDR3 DNA reads as TGTGCCAGCAGCAAGTTGGGACAGGGACTGTTGGCTGAAGCTTTCTTT. The encoded protein is CASSKLGQGLLAEAFF.

By frequency in the sample, this clonotype is medium-sized. The chain carries TRBV7-2 and TRBJ2-3; D ambiguous. Trimming removed 5 bases at V and 8 bases at J, with 11 bases between. CDR3 length: 12 amino acids. Germline V gives CDR1 SGHTA, CDR2 FQGNSA. The CDR3 sequence is CASSLTIPTQYF. The CDR3 bases are TGTGCCAGCAGCCTTACAATTCCTACGCAGTATTTT.

This clonotype has just a few counts. The V gene is TRBV4-1, the J gene TRBJ2-5, with 10 nucleotides matching TRBD1. This CDR3 has 15 residues. Germline V gives CDR1 MGHRA, CDR2 YSYEKL. J was trimmed by 3 bases and V by 2 bases; bases with no gene match: 3. CDR3 nucleotides: TGCGCCAGCAGCCAACCGACAGGGGGCGAAGAGACCCAGTACTTC. It encodes CASSQPTGGEETQYF.

This clonotype was detected ten times or more. This sequence joins TRBV20-1 and TRBJ2-3; maybe TRBD1 (6 bases). Germline CDR1 and CDR2: DFQATT and SNEGSKA (reference sequence). There are 15 residues in the CDR3. With 6 bases removed from V and 2 bases from J, the gap between germline ends came to 18 bases. DNA for the CDR3: TGCAGTGCCCCGTCAGGGGATTGGCACACAGATACGCAGTATTTT. Protein product: CSAPSGDWHTDTQYF.

There are many counts of this clonotype. This chain joins TRBV4-1 and TRBJ2-2; TRBD1 matches 7 bases. CDR3 size: 17 residues. V lost 1 base, J lost 6 bases, and 11 bases stayed unmatched. In germline, CDR1 is MGHRA, CDR2 YSYEKL. The CDR3 DNA reads as TGCGCCAGCAGCCAAGTGGGAACAGGGGAGACAGCCGGGGAGCTGTTTTTT. This translates into CASSQVGTGETAGELFF.

This clonotype has a count of ten or more. This sequence joins TRBV7-9 and TRBJ2-5; D is unresolved. The germline V gene has CDR1 SEHNR and CDR2 FQNEAQ (reference sequence). V lost 2 bases to trimming and J lost 1 base, with 5 bases between them. CDR3 length equals 13 residues. The CDR3 loop is CASSLLSQETQYF. CDR3 nucleotide sequence: TGTGCCAGCAGCTTATTGTCCCAAGAGACCCAGTACTTC.

In this sample, this clonotype is medium-sized (0.01 to 0.1%). CDR3 sequence (DNA): TGTGCCAGCAGCCCCCTAGGGAGCACAGATACGCAGTATTTT. Its protein is CASSPLGSTDTQYF. The rearrangement uses TRBV7-3 and TRBJ2-3; D ambiguous. CDR1 SGHTA and CDR2 FQGTGA come from the germline V gene. V was clipped by 5 bases and J by 0 bases, with 9 bases between them. The CDR3 runs to 14 residues.

This clonotype was counted a few times. V usage is TRBV4-3 and J usage is TRBJ1-3; D call uncertain. The V gene lost 0 bases and the J gene lost 3 bases, with 18 bases spanning the gap. This CDR3 region has 18 residues. The germline V gene encodes CDR1 LGHNA and CDR2 YSLEER. The CDR3 protein is CASSQDIIEQTLGNTIYF. CDR3 nucleotides: TGCGCCAGCAGCCAAGATATTATAGAACAGACTCTTGGAAACACCATATATTTT.

In its sample, this clonotype ranks as medium-sized. The chain couples TRBV4-1 to TRBJ1-1, with 7 bases that match TRBD1. Germline V CDR1 and CDR2: MGHRA, YSYEKL. J was trimmed by 7 bases and V by 5 bases; bases with no gene match: 13. CDR3 length: 15 residues. CDR3 sequence reads: CASSDGQVGLIEAFF. CDR3 bases: TGCGCCAGCAGCGACGGACAGGTCGGGCTCATTGAAGCTTTCTTT.